This entry concerns a single TCR beta chain. This clonotype has a count of ten or more. The antigen this receptor binds is unknown. No much larger clone exists at a distance of one base, and base qualities are not known. The data originate from a study of regulatory T cells in long-lasting Graves disease (dated by TCRdb to the early 2020s). Notes on the research overall: Antithyroid drugs had been taken for less than 3 months by newly diagnosed Graves' disease patients. The study took place in China and was registered as a clinical trial. Patients with persistent Graves' disease were compared with patients with newly diagnosed Graves' disease using TCR sequencing and RNA sequencing of peripheral blood. TCR sequencing covered roughly 13 persistent and 20 or so newly diagnosed Graves' disease patients, some 33 samples in total.

Measured from the cysteine to the phenylalanine, the CDR3 is 14 residues long. Of all the DNA, just the CDR3 is kept, 42 bases in frame from base 1. V is clipped by 1 base and J by 1 base, and the sequence between their germline boundaries is 7 bases long. From a lookup of the germline V gene, CDR1 and CDR2 are SGHNT and YENEEA. General conclusions and limits of the study: A larger number of public clonotypes was shared among persistent patients (about 2,700) than among newly diagnosed patients (roughly 980). The authors acknowledged the small sample size as a limitation that may reduce accuracy. Persistent Graves' disease patients showed lower TCR Shannon entropy and fewer highly expanded clones than newly diagnosed patients, suggesting clonal expansion. TRBV28, TRBJ1-2 and TRBJ2-5 were preferentially used in persistent disease, while TRBV20-1 and TRBJ2-1 were favored in newly diagnosed disease. Because the primary lesion, thyroid tissue, could not be accessed, the study looked at peripheral blood alone. Sequencing and analysis were restricted to the TCR beta chain.

The time point label on this specimen signifies: newly diagnosed GD, antithyroid drugs for less than 3 months. For both TCR sequencing and RNA sequencing, RNA was extracted from PBMCs in TRIzol. Graves' disease was diagnosed according to American Thyroid Association guidelines. The patients came from an endocrinology department in Xi'an, China. Each patient gave approximately 10 milliliters of peripheral blood, collected in an EDTA anticoagulant tube. Ficoll Paque Plus density gradient separation was used to isolate PBMCs, and no additional T cell sorting was done. An Agilent 2100 Bioanalyzer and agarose gel were used to check RNA quality, and a NanoDrop 2000 was used to measure RNA concentration. Library creation used multiplex PCR. The sample was run on an Illumina HiSeq 4000. iRepertoire HTBI primers and Arm-PCR amplification of CDR3 regions were used to construct TCR beta libraries. PCR products were gel purified before sequencing. The original methods were these. Across samples, some 62 TRBV and 13 to 15 TRBJ segments were identified and used for gene usage analysis of CDR3 amino acid clonotypes. COPE and FqMerger were used to merge filtered high-quality paired reads into contigs. BLAST was used to align contigs to IMGT TRBV, TRBD and TRBJ reference genes, and CDR3 was defined according to IMGT. Any clonotype with a frequency above 0.1% was classified as a highly expanded clone. Shannon entropy was used to measure repertoire diversity, and the Gini coefficient was used to measure V-J evenness. Clonotypes shared by more than one individual were considered public. Using fastp at Q25 and MiXCR, TCRdb reprocessed the public reads and kept productive beta chains. Records with the same CDR3 protein are collapsed into one entry carrying the most frequent genes and DNA. The V and J calls follow TCRdb's processing rather than the paper's. This sample lists about 420,000 distinct CDR3 sequences; approximately 16% were detected once. In total, the top ten clones hold 20% to 25% of the sample.

These data are also associated with another study on T cells in Graves' hyperthyroidism and ophthalmopathy. The second study, in turn, reports: Stable Graves' hyperthyroidism was defined as the absence of progression to ophthalmopathy over 18 months of follow-up. The hyperthyroidism patients were between 18 and 65 years old and newly diagnosed, with a disease duration of less than 2 months. Patients with uncontrolled infections, other autoimmune diseases, pregnancy or lactation were excluded. Diagnoses were established on the basis of clinical symptoms, serum thyroxine and TRAb, thyroid ultrasound, and orbital computed tomography. For the first round of RT-PCR on the TCR CDR3, the HTBI primer set was used together with the Qiagen OneStep RT-PCR kit. Most expanded thyroid clonotypes (frequency above 0.001) were also detected in blood, a finding suggesting that blood repertoires may reflect thyroid immune responses. In cross-validation, a model built on a 13 V-J signature told ophthalmopathy apart from stable hyperthyroidism with approximately 90% sensitivity and approximately 81% specificity, and in testing the same model reached 80%/75%. In validation, the model predicted progression to ophthalmopathy with around 71% sensitivity and over 72% specificity, a median of 6.5 months before onset. TCR V-J signatures able to tell the groups apart were searched for in a discovery cohort of some 97 patients, of whom more than 40 had Graves' ophthalmopathy and 55 to 65 had stable Graves' hyperthyroidism. Prospective prediction of ophthalmopathy was tested in an independent validation cohort of fewer than 20 hyperthyroidism patients and approximately 17 patients who later progressed to ophthalmopathy. The 100 discovery patients were randomly divided into training and test sets at a 7:3 ratio. The study also compared thyroid tissue and blood T-cell repertoires from 5 to 7 Graves' hyperthyroidism patients. After sampling, hyperthyroidism patients received methimazole starting at 30 mg daily, and ophthalmopathy patients received high-dose intravenous methylprednisolone. A second multiplex PCR round built the libraries, followed by size selection and purification. Paired-end sequencing of the libraries was performed with 100 bp reads on an Illumina HiSeq2000. SOAPnuke was used to process the raw data, removing reads that contained adapters or uncalled bases, had a mean Phred below 15, or lacked an exact match to the constant primer or identifier. COPE v1.2.5 was used to merge the high-quality paired reads, and each unique nucleotide sequence was defined as a clonotype. MiTCR v1.1 was used to align clonotypes to the IMGT TRBV, TRBD and TRBJ reference segments. Analysis was restricted to V-J combinations with a frequency above 0.0001, which covered 99.2% of repertoires. The TCS score was defined as the ratio of F50 (clonal expansion) to E x V (chaos), calculated using BLOSUM62-based TCRdist between CDR3 peptides within each V-J. Welch's t-statistics and random forest reduced approximately 520 V-J features to roughly 13, which were used in a naive Bayes classifier (R e1071). No statistical method was used to set the sample size in advance, and investigators knew the group allocation. The paper reports TCR Vbeta CDR3 sequencing of approximately 130 peripheral blood samples: 40 or so ophthalmopathy, fewer than 85 hyperthyroidism and approximately 17 progressor patients.

This sequence originates from a woman aged 18 to 35 with Graves disease. Donor details come from another sample of the same person, matched by shared clones. The chain is made from TRBV11-3 and TRBJ1-1; no D gene call is confident. The source was peripheral blood mononuclear cells (PBMCs), collected at new diagnosis, from a patient treated with antithyroid drugs. The bases are TGTGCCAGCAGCTTAGGGGCAACGAACACTGAAGCTTTCTTT. Translation gives CASSLGATNTEAFF.